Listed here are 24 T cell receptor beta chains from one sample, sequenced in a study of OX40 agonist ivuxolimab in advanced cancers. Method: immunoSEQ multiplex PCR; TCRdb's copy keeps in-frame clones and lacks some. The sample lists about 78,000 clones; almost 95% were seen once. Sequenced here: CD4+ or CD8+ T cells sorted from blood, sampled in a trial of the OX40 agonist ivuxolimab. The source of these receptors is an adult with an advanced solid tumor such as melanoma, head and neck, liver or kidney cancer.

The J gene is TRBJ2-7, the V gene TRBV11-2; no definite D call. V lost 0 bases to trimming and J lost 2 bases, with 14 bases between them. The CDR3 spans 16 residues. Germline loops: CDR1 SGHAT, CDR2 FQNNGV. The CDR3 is CASSLDIHPTPYEQYF. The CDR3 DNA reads TGTGCCAGCAGCTTAGATATCCATCCCACCCCCTACGAGCAGTACTTC.

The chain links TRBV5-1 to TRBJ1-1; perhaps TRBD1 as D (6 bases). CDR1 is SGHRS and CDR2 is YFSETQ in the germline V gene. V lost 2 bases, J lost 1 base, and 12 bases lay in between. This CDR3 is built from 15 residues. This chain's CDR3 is CASSFNREGNTEAFF. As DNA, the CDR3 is TGCGCCAGCAGCTTTAACAGGGAGGGGAACACTGAAGCTTTCTTT.

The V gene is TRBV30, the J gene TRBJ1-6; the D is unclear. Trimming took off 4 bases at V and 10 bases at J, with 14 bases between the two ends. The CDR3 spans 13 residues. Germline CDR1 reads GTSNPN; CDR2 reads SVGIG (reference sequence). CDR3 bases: TGTGCCTGGAATGGTCGGGAAAGGTCACCCCTCCACTTT. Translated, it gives CAWNGRERSPLHF.

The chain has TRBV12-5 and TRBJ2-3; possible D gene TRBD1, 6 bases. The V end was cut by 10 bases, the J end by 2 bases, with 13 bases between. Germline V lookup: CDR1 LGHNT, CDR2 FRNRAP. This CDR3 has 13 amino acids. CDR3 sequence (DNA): TGTGCTAACTCACAGGGTCTCACAGATACGCAGTATTTT. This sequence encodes CANSQGLTDTQYF.

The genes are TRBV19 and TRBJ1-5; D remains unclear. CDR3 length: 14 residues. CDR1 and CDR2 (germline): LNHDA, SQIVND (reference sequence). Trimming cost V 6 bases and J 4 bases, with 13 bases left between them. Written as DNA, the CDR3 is TGTGCCAGTAGAACTAGAGCGGGGAATCAGCCCCAGCATTTT. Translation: CASRTRAGNQPQHF.

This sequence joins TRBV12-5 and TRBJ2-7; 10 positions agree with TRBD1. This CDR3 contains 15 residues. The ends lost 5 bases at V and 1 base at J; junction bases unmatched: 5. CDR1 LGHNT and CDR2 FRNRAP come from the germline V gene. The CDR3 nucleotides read TGTGCTAGTGGTCCATCGGGACAGGGGTCCTACGAGCAGTACTTC. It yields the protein CASGPSGQGSYEQYF.

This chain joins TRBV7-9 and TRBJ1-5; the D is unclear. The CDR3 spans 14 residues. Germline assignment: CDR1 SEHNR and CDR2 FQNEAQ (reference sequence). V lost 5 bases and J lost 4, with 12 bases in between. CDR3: CASSLKGINQPQHF. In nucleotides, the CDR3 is TGTGCCAGCAGCCTGAAGGGTATTAATCAGCCCCAGCATTTT.

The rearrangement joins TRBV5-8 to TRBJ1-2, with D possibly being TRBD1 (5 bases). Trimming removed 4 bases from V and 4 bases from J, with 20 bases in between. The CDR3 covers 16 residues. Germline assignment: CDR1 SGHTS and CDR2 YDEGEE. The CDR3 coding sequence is TGTGCCAGCAGCGGGGGAAAGTTCAGGGATGGCTATGGCTACACCTTC. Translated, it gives CASSGGKFRDGYGYTF.

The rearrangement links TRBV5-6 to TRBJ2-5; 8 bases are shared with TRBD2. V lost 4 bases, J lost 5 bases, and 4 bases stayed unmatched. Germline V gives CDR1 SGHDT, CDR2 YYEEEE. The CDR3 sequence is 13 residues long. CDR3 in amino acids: CASSPLAAETQYF. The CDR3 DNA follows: TGTGCCAGCAGCCCACTAGCGGCGGAGACCCAGTACTTC.

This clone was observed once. The CDR3 loop reads CASSFLGADEKLFF. The CDR3 DNA reads as TGTGCCAGCAGCTTTCTCGGGGCCGATGAAAAACTGTTTTTT. The V gene is TRBV11-2, the J gene TRBJ1-4; D is perhaps TRBD1 (5 bases). The CDR3 totals 14 residues. CDR1 and CDR2 from the germline V gene are SGHAT and FQNNGV. V was cut by 3 bases and J by 6 bases, with 11 bases left in between.

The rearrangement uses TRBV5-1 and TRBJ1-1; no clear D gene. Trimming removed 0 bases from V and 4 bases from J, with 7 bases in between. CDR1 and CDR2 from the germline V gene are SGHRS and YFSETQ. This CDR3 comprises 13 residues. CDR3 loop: CASSLASATEAFF. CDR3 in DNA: TGCGCCAGCAGCTTGGCCTCTGCCACTGAAGCTTTCTTT. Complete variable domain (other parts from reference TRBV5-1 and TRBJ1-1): KAGVTQTPRYLIKTRGQQVTLSCSPISGHRSVSWYQQTPGQGLQFLFEYFSETQRNKGNFPGRFSGRQFSNSRSEMNVSTLELGDSALYLCASSLASATEAFFGQGTRLTVV.

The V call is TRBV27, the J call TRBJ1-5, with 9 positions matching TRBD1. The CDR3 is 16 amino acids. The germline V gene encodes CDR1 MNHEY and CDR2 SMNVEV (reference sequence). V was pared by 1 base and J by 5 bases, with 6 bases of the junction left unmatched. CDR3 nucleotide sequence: TGTGCCAGCAGTTTATGGACAGGGGCCGGGTATCAGCCCCAGCATTTT. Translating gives CASSLWTGAGYQPQHF.

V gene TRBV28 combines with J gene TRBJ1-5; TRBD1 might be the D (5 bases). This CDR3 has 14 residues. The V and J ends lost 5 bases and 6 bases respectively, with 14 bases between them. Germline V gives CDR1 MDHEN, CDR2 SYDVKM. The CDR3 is CASSPPGSGQPQHF. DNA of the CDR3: TGTGCCAGCAGTCCGCCAGGGAGTGGTCAGCCCCAGCATTTT.

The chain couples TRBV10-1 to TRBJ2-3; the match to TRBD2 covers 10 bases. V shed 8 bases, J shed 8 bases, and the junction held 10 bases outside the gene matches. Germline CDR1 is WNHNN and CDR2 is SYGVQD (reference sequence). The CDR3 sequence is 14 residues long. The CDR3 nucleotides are TGCGCCAGCGAAGCGGGGGGGTCTTACGGTACGCAGTATTTT. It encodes CASEAGGSYGTQYF.

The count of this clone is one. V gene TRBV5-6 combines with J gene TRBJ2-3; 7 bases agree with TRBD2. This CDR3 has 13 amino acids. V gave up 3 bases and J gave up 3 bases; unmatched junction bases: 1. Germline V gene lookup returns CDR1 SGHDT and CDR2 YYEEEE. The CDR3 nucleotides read TGTGCCAGCAGCTGGGGGGGAACAGATACGCAGTATTTT. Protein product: CASSWGGTDTQYF. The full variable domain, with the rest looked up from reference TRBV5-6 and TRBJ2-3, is DAGVTQSPTHLIKTRGQQVTLRCSPKSGHDTVSWYQQALGQGPQFIFQYYEEEERQRGNFPDRFSGHQFPNYSSELNVNALLLGDSALYLCASSWGGTDTQYFGPGTRLTVL.

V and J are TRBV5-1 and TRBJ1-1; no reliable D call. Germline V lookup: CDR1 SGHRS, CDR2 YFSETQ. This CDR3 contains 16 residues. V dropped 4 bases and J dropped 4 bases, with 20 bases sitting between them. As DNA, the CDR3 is TGCGCCAGCAGCCCGTTCGTGGGGAGAGAGGTCACTGAAGCTTTCTTT. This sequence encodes CASSPFVGREVTEAFF.

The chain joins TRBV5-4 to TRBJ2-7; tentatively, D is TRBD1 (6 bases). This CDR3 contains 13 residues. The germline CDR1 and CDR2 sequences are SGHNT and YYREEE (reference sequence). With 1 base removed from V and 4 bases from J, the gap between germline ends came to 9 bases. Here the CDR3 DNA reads TGTGCCAGCAGCTTGCCAGGGACATACGAGCAGTACTTC. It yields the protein CASSLPGTYEQYF.

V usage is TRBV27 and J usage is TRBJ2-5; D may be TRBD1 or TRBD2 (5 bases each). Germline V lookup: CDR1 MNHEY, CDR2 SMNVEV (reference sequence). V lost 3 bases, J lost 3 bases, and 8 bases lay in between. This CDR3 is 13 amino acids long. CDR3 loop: CASSLRGEETQYF. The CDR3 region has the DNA TGTGCCAGCAGTTTGAGGGGAGAAGAGACCCAGTACTTC.

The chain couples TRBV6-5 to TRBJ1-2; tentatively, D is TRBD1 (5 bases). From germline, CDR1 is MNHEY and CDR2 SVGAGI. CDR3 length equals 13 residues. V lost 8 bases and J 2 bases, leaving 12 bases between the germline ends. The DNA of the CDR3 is TGTGCCAGCCGACAGACATCCAACTATGGCTACACCTTC. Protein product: CASRQTSNYGYTF.

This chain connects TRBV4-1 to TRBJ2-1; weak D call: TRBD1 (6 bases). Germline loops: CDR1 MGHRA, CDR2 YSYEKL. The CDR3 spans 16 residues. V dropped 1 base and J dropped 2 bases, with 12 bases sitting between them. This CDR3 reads CASSQAVTGPYNEQFF. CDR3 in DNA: TGCGCCAGCAGCCAAGCAGTGACAGGACCCTACAATGAGCAGTTCTTC.

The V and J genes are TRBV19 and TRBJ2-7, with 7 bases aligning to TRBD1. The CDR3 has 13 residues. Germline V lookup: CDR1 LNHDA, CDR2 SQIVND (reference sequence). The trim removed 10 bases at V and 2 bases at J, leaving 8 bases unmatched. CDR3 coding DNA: TGTGCCACCAAAGGGACAGCTGCCTACGAGCAGTACTTC. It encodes CATKGTAAYEQYF.

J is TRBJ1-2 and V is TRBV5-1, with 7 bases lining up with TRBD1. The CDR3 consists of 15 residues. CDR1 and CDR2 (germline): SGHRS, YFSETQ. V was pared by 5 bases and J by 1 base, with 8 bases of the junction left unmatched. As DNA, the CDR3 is TGCGCCAGCAGTTTGCAGGGGGAGCATAACTATGGCTACACCTTC. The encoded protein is CASSLQGEHNYGYTF.

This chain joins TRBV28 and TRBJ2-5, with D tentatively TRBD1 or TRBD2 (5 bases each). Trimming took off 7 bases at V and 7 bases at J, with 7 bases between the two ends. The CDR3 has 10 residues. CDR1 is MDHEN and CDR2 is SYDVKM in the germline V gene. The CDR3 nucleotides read TGTGCCAGCATGGGGGTGACCCAGTACTTC. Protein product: CASMGVTQYF.

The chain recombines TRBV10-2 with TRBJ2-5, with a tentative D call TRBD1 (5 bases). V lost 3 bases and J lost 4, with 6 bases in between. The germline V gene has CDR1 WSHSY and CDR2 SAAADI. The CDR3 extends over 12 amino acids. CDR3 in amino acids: CASSERGETQYF. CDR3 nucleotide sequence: TGCGCCAGCAGTGAAAGGGGAGAGACCCAGTACTTC.